A single sample is the source of the 22 T cell receptor beta chains below, sequenced in a study of spatial heterogeneity in lung cancer. Time point defined: blood at routine non-recurrence follow-up after resection. Via MiXCR, TCRdb re-called the 5' RACE reads, giving one row per CDR3 protein. The table includes just under 45,000 distinct CDR3 sequences, about 23% detected once. The starting material was PBMCs, obtained at follow-up. Every receptor here comes from a female donor with early-stage non-small cell lung cancer.

The chain employs TRBV30 and TRBJ1-1, with TRBD1 matching 8 bases. Germline values: CDR1 GTSNPN, CDR2 SVGIG (reference sequence). The CDR3 totals 14 residues. The V gene end was trimmed by 5 bases and the J gene end by 1 base; junction bases not matched to a gene: 6. The CDR3 region is CAWGRGLPNTEAFF. CDR3 sequence (DNA): TGTGCCTGGGGCAGGGGGCTTCCGAACACTGAAGCTTTCTTT.

This clonotype was seen repeatedly, ten times or more. CDR3 sequence reads: CSVEESGYGYTF. The CDR3 coding sequence is TGCAGCGTTGAAGAATCGGGGTATGGCTACACCTTC. The chain joins TRBV29-1 to TRBJ1-2; no reliable D call. Germline V gene sequence: CDR1 SQVTM, CDR2 ANQGSEA. The CDR3 is made up of 12 amino acids. The V end lost 0 bases, the J end lost 5 bases, and 7 bases lay between the germline ends.

This chain uses TRBV7-2 with TRBJ2-5; D unresolved. This CDR3 has 14 amino acids. V was cut by 5 bases and J by 4 bases, with 14 bases left in between. Germline CDR1 reads SGHTA; CDR2 reads FQGNSA. The CDR3 nucleotides read TGTGCCAGCAGCCCCGGGCGACCCCCAGAGACCCAGTACTTC. This translates into CASSPGRPPETQYF.

The rearrangement uses TRBV12-5 and TRBJ1-6; D uncertain. The CDR3 sequence is 14 residues long. Germline-derived CDR1 and CDR2 are LGHNT and FRNRAP. V was shortened by 3 bases and J by 8 bases, with 11 bases between the two germline ends. Here the CDR3 DNA reads TGTGCTAGTGGTTTTGAAGGGATGGATTCACCCCTCCACTTT. This codes for CASGFEGMDSPLHF.

This clonotype has a count of ten or more. The genes are TRBV20-1 and TRBJ2-4; 7 nucleotides align to TRBD2. Losses at the gene ends were 6 bases for V and 7 bases for J; bases not matched to a gene: 9. The CDR3 has 13 amino acids. The germline gives CDR1 DFQATT, CDR2 SNEGSKA (reference sequence). The CDR3 loop reads CSAWEGRRNIQYF. CDR3 in DNA: TGCAGTGCGTGGGAGGGTCGGAGGAACATTCAGTACTTC.

This clonotype is medium-sized in the sample. The chain has TRBV9 and TRBJ2-3; the D gene is possibly TRBD1 (6 bases). The ends were cut back, 3 bases at V and 8 bases at J, with 13 bases in the middle. The CDR3 consists of 13 residues. Germline V gene sequence: CDR1 SGDLS, CDR2 YYNGEE. CDR3 residues: CASSATGLATQYF. The CDR3 region has the DNA TGTGCCAGCAGCGCGACAGGTTTGGCTACGCAGTATTTT.

This clonotype was counted at least ten times. The CDR3 sequence: CASSTRGGYEQYV. The DNA of the CDR3 is TGTGCCAGCAGTACCAGGGGAGGTTACGAGCAGTACGTC. The V call is TRBV6-1, the J call TRBJ2-7, with D perhaps given as TRBD1 or TRBD2 (6 bases each). The CDR3 length is 13 residues. Germline V gene lookup returns CDR1 MNHNS and CDR2 SASEGT. The V and J ends lost 5 bases and 4 bases respectively, with 12 bases between them.

The CDR3 region is CSARTGETQYF. DNA for the CDR3: TGCAGTGCCAGGACAGGGGAGACCCAGTACTTC. The chain recombines TRBV20-1 with TRBJ2-5, with 8 bases that match TRBD1. Losses at the gene ends were 6 bases for V and 5 bases for J; bases not matched to a gene: 2. The CDR3 extends over 11 amino acids. The germline gives CDR1 DFQATT, CDR2 SNEGSKA (reference sequence).

This clonotype was observed a few times. The chain joins TRBV5-1 to TRBJ2-3, with a tentative D call TRBD1 (6 bases). Between the trimmed V and J ends, which lost 4 bases and 0 bases, there was a span of 12 bases. Germline V CDR1 and CDR2: SGHRS, YFSETQ. The CDR3 contains 15 residues. The CDR3 DNA reads as TGCGCCAGCAGCCCCAGGGGTGGGAGCACAGATACGCAGTATTTT. It is translated as CASSPRGGSTDTQYF.

This clonotype was recorded many times. This chain connects TRBV7-2 to TRBJ2-1, with TRBD1 as a possible D gene (5 bases). The V and J ends lost 5 bases and 7 bases respectively, with 15 bases between them. The germline gives CDR1 SGHTA, CDR2 FQGNSA. The length of the CDR3 is 14 residues. CDR3 DNA sequence: TGTGCCAGCAGCCCAATCAGGGATGAGAATGAGCAGTTCTTC. This sequence encodes CASSPIRDENEQFF.

V is TRBV6-1 and J is TRBJ1-4; weak D call: TRBD1 (6 bases). CDR1 is MNHNS and CDR2 is SASEGT in the germline V gene. Trimming took 8 bases from V and 3 from J, leaving 13 bases between them. CDR3 length: 14 amino acids. The CDR3 bases are TGTGCCAGCGTCGCCCGGACAGCTAATGAAAAACTGTTTTTT. Translating it yields CASVARTANEKLFF.

This clonotype was counted many times. The chain combines TRBV13 with TRBJ2-5, with 13 bases that match TRBD2. Germline lookup yields CDR1 PRHDT and CDR2 FYEKMQ (reference sequence). J gave up 2 bases and V 2 bases, and 8 bases lay outside the gene matches. This CDR3 is 18 amino acids long. CDR3: CASSLSRTSGGVQETQYF. DNA of the CDR3: TGTGCCAGCAGCTTATCAAGGACTAGCGGGGGTGTACAAGAGACCCAGTACTTC.

This clonotype was counted a few times. The chain is built from TRBV5-4 and TRBJ2-5; D perhaps matches TRBD2 (6 bases). Germline V lookup: CDR1 SGHNT, CDR2 YYREEE (reference sequence). Trimming pared 4 bases from V and 0 bases from J, leaving 10 bases between. This CDR3 region has 14 residues. As DNA, the CDR3 is TGTGCCAGCAGCAAAATAGCGGACCAAGAGACCCAGTACTTC. It yields the protein CASSKIADQETQYF.

A few counts support this clonotype. This chain uses TRBV19 with TRBJ1-5; no clear D. Trimming took off 6 bases at V and 0 bases at J, with 12 bases between the two ends. The CDR3 has 15 amino acids. Germline values: CDR1 LNHDA, CDR2 SQIVND (reference sequence). The DNA for the CDR3 is TGTGCCAGTAGAGAAGGGAAGGTTAGCAATCAGCCCCAGCATTTT. It codes for CASREGKVSNQPQHF.

V and J are TRBV30 and TRBJ2-3; the D gene is possibly TRBD2 (6 bases). CDR1 is GTSNPN, CDR2 SVGIG, per germline (reference sequence). There are 13 residues in the CDR3. The germline V and J ends were trimmed by 1 base and 6 bases, with 11 bases remaining between them. The CDR3 protein is CAWSAGGPDTQYF. The CDR3 bases are TGTGCCTGGAGTGCCGGAGGGCCGGATACGCAGTATTTT.

The V and J genes are TRBV20-1 and TRBJ2-1; possibly TRBD1 for D (7 bases). V was clipped by 0 bases and J by 7 bases, with 13 bases between them. The V gene's germline CDR1 is DFQATT and CDR2 SNEGSKA (reference sequence). The CDR3 runs to 14 residues. CDR3 bases: TGCAGTGCTAGAGATCGGAGGGGGCCGAATGAGCAGTTCTTC. Translating it yields CSARDRRGPNEQFF.

This clonotype came up many times. This sequence joins TRBV14 and TRBJ2-1; D is possibly TRBD1 (5 bases). The CDR3 totals 16 residues. V was cut by 1 base and J by 6 bases, with 16 bases left in between. From germline, CDR1 is SGHDN and CDR2 FVKESK. CDR3 DNA sequence: TGTGCCAGCAGCCAAGCATGGTCAGGGTCTCGCAATGAGCAGTTCTTC. Amino acids: CASSQAWSGSRNEQFF.

The chain couples TRBV29-1 to TRBJ2-5; 12 bases agree with TRBD2. V gave up 4 bases and J gave up 8 bases; unmatched junction bases: 8. The germline gives CDR1 SQVTM, CDR2 ANQGSEA. The CDR3 totals 14 residues. CDR3 bases: TGCAGCGTTGGGACTAGCGGGATGAGGGGAACCCAGTACTTC. As protein: CSVGTSGMRGTQYF. Full variable domain (missing parts from reference TRBV29-1 and TRBJ2-5): SAVISQKPSRDICQRGTSLTIQCQVDSQVTMMFWYRQQPGQSLTLIATANQGSEATYESGFVIDKFPISRPNLTFSTLTVSNMSPEDSSIYLCSVGTSGMRGTQYFGPGTRLLVL.

The chain employs TRBV30 and TRBJ1-1; TRBD1 might be the D (6 bases). The V and J ends lost 0 bases and 0 bases respectively, with 8 bases between them. Germline lookup yields CDR1 GTSNPN and CDR2 SVGIG (reference sequence). The CDR3 has 14 residues. The CDR3 sequence: CAWSVGGMNTEAFF. DNA for the CDR3: TGTGCCTGGAGTGTAGGGGGGATGAACACTGAAGCTTTCTTT. Using reference TRBV30 and TRBJ1-1 for the parts outside the CDR3, the full variable domain is SQTIHQWPATLVQPVGSPLSLECTVEGTSNPNLYWYRQAAGRGLQLLFYSVGIGQISSEVPQNLSASRPQDRQFILSSKKLLLSDSGFYLCAWSVGGMNTEAFFGQGTRLTVV.

This clonotype has just a few counts. The V and J genes are TRBV5-1 and TRBJ2-3, with D perhaps matching TRBD2 (6 bases). The CDR3 length is 15 residues. Germline CDR1 SGHRS, CDR2 YFSETQ. Trimming left V 2 bases short and J 5 bases short, with 15 bases between. The CDR3 DNA follows: TGCGCCAGCAGCTTCCAGGGTGACGGGGGAGATACGCAGTATTTT. Its protein is CASSFQGDGGDTQYF.

The J gene is TRBJ2-7, the V gene TRBV10-3; TRBD2 agrees at 12 bases. V shed 0 bases, J shed 10 bases, and the junction held 22 bases outside the gene matches. The CDR3 consists of 20 residues. Germline CDR1 and CDR2: ENHRY and SYGVKD. The CDR3 loop reads CAISESEEGAMTSGRREQYF. The CDR3 nucleotides read TGTGCCATCAGTGAGTCGGAGGAAGGGGCCATGACTAGCGGGAGACGAGAACAGTACTTC.

The chain employs TRBV7-2 and TRBJ2-1; D call uncertain. Trimming removed 1 base from V and 6 bases from J, with 16 bases in between. In germline, CDR1 is SGHTA, CDR2 FQGNSA. The length of the CDR3 is 16 residues. The CDR3 coding sequence is TGTGCCAGCAGCTTAGGCCTACGCTCAGATACCAATGAGCAGTTCTTC. Its translation: CASSLGLRSDTNEQFF.